This T cell receptor beta chain was observed in a study of T cell responses to AZD1222 COVID-19 vaccine. Overall study findings and caveats: Two AZD1222 administrations were followed by greater Spike-specific TCR breadth and depth. Clonal diversity was possibly underestimated, and the donors were mostly white British, with more females.

V lost 0 bases, J lost 0 bases, and 9 bases lay in between. The germline CDR1 and CDR2 sequences are GTSNPN and SVGIG (reference sequence). The CDR3 covers 16 residues. The data were produced by immunoSEQ multiplex PCR, yet TCRdb's version contains in-frame clones alone and is incomplete. The repertoire holds about 130,000 clones, with roughly 92% as singletons. In the case of this clone: The antigen is unknown.

The rearrangement joins TRBV30 to TRBJ1-6; unclear D gene. Sequenced material: peripheral blood, taken 28 days after the second AZD1222 dose. The receptor's source is an adult who received the AZD1222 COVID-19 vaccine. CDR3 residues: CAWSVGTDSYNSPLHF. Written as DNA, the CDR3 is TGTGCCTGGAGTGTAGGCACCGACTCCTATAATTCACCCCTCCACTTT.